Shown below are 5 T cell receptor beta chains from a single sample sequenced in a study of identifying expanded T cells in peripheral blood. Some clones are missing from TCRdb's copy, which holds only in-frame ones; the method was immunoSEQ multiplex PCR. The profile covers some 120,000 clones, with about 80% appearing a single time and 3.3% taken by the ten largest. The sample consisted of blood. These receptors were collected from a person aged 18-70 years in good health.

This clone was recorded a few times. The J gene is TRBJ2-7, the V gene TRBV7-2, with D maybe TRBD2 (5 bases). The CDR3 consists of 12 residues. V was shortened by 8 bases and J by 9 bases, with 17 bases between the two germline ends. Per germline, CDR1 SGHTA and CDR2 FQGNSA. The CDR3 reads CASLDPGGPQYF. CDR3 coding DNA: TGTGCCAGCCTCGACCCTGGAGGTCCGCAGTACTTC.

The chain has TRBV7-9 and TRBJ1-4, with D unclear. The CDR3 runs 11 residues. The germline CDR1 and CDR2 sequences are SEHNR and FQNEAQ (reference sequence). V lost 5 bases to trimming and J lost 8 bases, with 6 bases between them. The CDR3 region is CASSQTEKLFF. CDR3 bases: TGTGCCAGCAGCCAAACCGAAAAACTGTTTTTT.

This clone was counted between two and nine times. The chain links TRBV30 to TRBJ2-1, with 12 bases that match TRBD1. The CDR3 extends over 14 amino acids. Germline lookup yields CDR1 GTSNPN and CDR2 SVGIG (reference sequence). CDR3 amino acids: CATRGDRGLNEQFF. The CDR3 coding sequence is TGTGCAACGCGGGGGGACAGGGGGCTGAATGAGCAGTTCTTC. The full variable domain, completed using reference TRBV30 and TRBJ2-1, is SQTIHQWPATLVQPVGSPLSLECTVEGTSNPNLYWYRQAAGRGLQLLFYSVGIGQISSEVPQNLSASRPQDRQFILSSKKLLLSDSGFYLCATRGDRGLNEQFFGPGTRLTVL.

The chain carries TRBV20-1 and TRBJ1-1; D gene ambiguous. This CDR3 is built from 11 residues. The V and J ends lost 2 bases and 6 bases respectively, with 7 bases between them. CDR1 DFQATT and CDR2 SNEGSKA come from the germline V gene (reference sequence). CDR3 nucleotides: TGCAGTGCTAGATGGTCAGCTGAAGCTTTCTTT. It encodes CSARWSAEAFF.

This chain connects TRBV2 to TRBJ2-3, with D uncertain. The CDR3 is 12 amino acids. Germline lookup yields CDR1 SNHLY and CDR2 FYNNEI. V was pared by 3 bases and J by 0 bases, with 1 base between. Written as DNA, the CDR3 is TGTGCCAGCAGTGACAGCACAGATACGCAGTATTTT. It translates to CASSDSTDTQYF.